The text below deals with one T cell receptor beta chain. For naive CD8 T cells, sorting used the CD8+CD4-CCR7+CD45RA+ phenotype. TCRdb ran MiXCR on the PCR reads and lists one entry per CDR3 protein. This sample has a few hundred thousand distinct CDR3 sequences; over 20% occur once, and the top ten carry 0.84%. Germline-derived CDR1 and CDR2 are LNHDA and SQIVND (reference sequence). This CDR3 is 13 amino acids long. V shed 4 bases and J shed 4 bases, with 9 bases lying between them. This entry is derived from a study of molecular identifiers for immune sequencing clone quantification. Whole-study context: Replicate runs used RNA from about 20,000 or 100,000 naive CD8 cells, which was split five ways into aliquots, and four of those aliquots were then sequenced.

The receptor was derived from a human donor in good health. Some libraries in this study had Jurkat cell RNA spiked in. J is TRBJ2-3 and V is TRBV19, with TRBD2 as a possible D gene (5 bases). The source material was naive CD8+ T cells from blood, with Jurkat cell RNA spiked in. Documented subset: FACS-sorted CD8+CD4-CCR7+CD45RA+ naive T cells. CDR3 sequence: CASSTLAPDTQYF. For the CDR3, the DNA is TGTGCCAGTAGTACCCTAGCCCCAGATACGCAGTATTTT.